This T cell receptor beta chain derives from a study of identical twins. TCRdb re-derived calls from the 5' RACE reads in MiXCR, one entry per CDR3 protein. The sample includes about 210,000 distinct CDR3 sequences, roughly a tenth of them seen just once. This clonotype occurred a few times. This CDR3 spans 11 amino acids. The V and J ends lost 8 bases and 7 bases respectively, with 12 bases between them. Looked up from germline, CDR1 is GTSNPN and CDR2 is SVGIG (reference sequence). The J gene is TRBJ2-1, the V gene TRBV30; D gene ambiguous. The TCR originated in a woman aged 18-35 years in good health. Sequencing used memory (CD45RO+) T cells sorted from blood. The CDR3 protein is CAGGVQNEQFF. The CDR3 nucleotides read TGTGCCGGCGGAGTCCAGAATGAGCAGTTCTTC.